This T cell receptor beta chain emerged from a study of T-cell reconstitution after alpha-beta-depleted transplantation in children. Construction of the TCRbeta library involved unique molecular identifiers. TCRdb called the PCR reads again in MiXCR, with one record for every CDR3 protein. This sample has about half a million distinct CDR3 sequences; approximately 13% occur once, and the top ten carry more than 5.5%. This clonotype occurred a few times. This CDR3 has 14 amino acids. Between the trimmed V and J ends, which lost 2 bases and 5 bases, there was a span of 10 bases. Germline lookup yields CDR1 SGHTA and CDR2 FQGTGA.

The receptor's source is a human donor who donated a stem cell graft to a child with combined immunodeficiency. The chain couples TRBV7-3 to TRBJ2-1, with D hard to call. This material consisted of PBMCs from the stem cell graft donor, taken from the stem cell graft. CDR3 nucleotide sequence: TGTGCCAGCAGCTTAGGCACCCCGAACAATGAGCAGTTCTTC. Translating gives CASSLGTPNNEQFF.